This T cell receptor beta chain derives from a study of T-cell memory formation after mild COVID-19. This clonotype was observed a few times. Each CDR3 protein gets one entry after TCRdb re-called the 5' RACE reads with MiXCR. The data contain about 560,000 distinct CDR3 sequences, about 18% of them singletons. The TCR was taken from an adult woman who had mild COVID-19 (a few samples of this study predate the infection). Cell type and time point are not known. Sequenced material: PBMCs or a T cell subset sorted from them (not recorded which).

In nucleotides, the CDR3 is TGTGCCAGCAGCTCTACCCAGGGACAGCAAGAGACCCAGTACTTC. Encoded protein: CASSSTQGQQETQYF. The chain is built from TRBV7-9 and TRBJ2-5; the match to TRBD1 covers 7 bases. The CDR3 is 15 amino acids. V was pared by 4 bases and J by 2 bases, with 7 bases of the junction left unmatched. In germline, CDR1 is SEHNR, CDR2 FQNEAQ (reference sequence).